The 15 T cell receptor beta chains given below trace back to one sample, sequenced in a study of blood T cell repertoires in COVID-19. Measured with immunoSEQ multiplex PCR; TCRdb has only the in-frame clones, and not every one. The sample contains approximately 250,000 clones, over 75% of which appear only once. Material for sequencing was peripheral blood. The source of these receptors is a man aged 50-60 years with COVID-19, enrolled during active disease.

Here the CDR3 DNA reads TGTGCCAGCAGTCTGCACTCTGGGAACACTGAAGCTTTCTTT. The encoded protein is CASSLHSGNTEAFF. V and J are TRBV2 and TRBJ1-1; D unresolved. V dropped 5 bases and J dropped 1 base, with 11 bases sitting between them. The CDR3 runs to 14 residues. Germline CDR1 and CDR2: SNHLY and FYNNEI.

This chain joins TRBV18 and TRBJ1-3; no definite D call. This CDR3 is built from 11 residues. Germline V lookup: CDR1 KGHSH, CDR2 LQKENI. Trimming left V 8 bases short and J 2 bases short, with 4 bases between. The DNA for the CDR3 is TGTGCCAGCCGCGCTGGAAACACCATATATTTT. This codes for CASRAGNTIYF.

The chain recombines TRBV9 with TRBJ2-3; D unresolved. CDR1 and CDR2 (germline): SGDLS, YYNGEE. There are 14 residues in the CDR3. The V end was cut by 0 bases, the J end by 1 base, with 6 bases between. The CDR3 loop reads CASSVARGTDTQYF. The CDR3 bases are TGTGCCAGCAGCGTAGCCCGTGGCACAGATACGCAGTATTTT.

The gene calls are TRBV30 and TRBJ1-1; D is possibly TRBD1 (6 bases). The CDR3 runs 12 residues. Germline loops: CDR1 GTSNPN, CDR2 SVGIG (reference sequence). V dropped 0 bases and J dropped 4 bases, with 6 bases sitting between them. In nucleotides, the CDR3 is TGTGCCTGGAGTGTAGGGGGCACTGAAGCTTTCTTT. As protein: CAWSVGGTEAFF.

This chain links TRBV15 with TRBJ1-5, with D possibly TRBD1 on 6 matching bases. The germline V gene has CDR1 LNHNV and CDR2 YYDKDF (reference sequence). The CDR3 spans 16 residues. V was clipped by 5 bases and J by 2 bases, with 16 bases between them. DNA for the CDR3: TGTGCCACCAGCCCCATCAGGGGCGCGGGCAATCAGCCCCAGCATTTT. This translates into CATSPIRGAGNQPQHF. Based on the CDR3 plus reference TRBV15 and TRBJ1-5, the full variable domain is DAMVIQNPRYQVTQFGKPVTLSCSQTLNHNVMYWYQQKSSQAPKLLFHYYDKDFNNEADTPDNFQSRRPNTSFCFLDIRSPGLGDTAMYLCATSPIRGAGNQPQHFGDGTRLSIL.

This sequence joins TRBV4-1 and TRBJ1-3; no reliable D call. The ends were cut back, 0 bases at V and 0 bases at J, with 9 bases in the middle. The V gene's germline CDR1 is MGHRA and CDR2 YSYEKL. There are 16 residues in the CDR3. The CDR3: CASSQEGLNSGNTIYF. CDR3 coding DNA: TGCGCCAGCAGCCAAGAAGGACTCAACTCTGGAAACACCATATATTTT.

The rearrangement joins TRBV12-3 or TRBV12-4 to TRBJ1-5, with a tentative D call TRBD1 (6 bases). This CDR3 has 13 residues. V was pared by 5 bases and J by 4 bases, with 9 bases between. The CDR3 reads CASSTDRNQPQHF. CDR3 DNA sequence: TGTGCCAGCAGTACGGACAGAAATCAGCCCCAGCATTTT.

The V and J genes are TRBV7-8 and TRBJ1-3, with a weak D call TRBD1 (5 bases). This CDR3 contains 15 residues. Trimming left V 1 base short and J 1 base short, with 8 bases between. Germline CDR1 reads SGHVS; CDR2 reads FQNEAQ. CDR3 loop: CASSLVGGSGNTIYF. For the CDR3, the DNA is TGTGCCAGCAGCTTAGTGGGGGGTTCTGGAAACACCATATATTTT.

J is TRBJ1-5 and V is TRBV28; 8 bases are a match to TRBD1. The CDR3 has 15 residues. V dropped 3 bases and J dropped 4; count of bases not matched to a gene: 5. Germline CDR1 MDHEN, CDR2 SYDVKM. This CDR3 is CASSLITGGNQPQHF. CDR3 bases: TGTGCCAGCAGTTTGATAACAGGGGGTAATCAGCCCCAGCATTTT.

The chain has TRBV9 and TRBJ1-3; TRBD1 is a possible D gene (5 bases). Germline CDR1 is SGDLS and CDR2 is YYNGEE. The V end lost 2 bases, the J end lost 0 bases, and 9 bases lay between the germline ends. CDR3 length: 15 amino acids. The CDR3 spells CASSVDSASGNTIYF. DNA for the CDR3: TGTGCCAGCAGCGTCGACAGCGCCTCTGGAAACACCATATATTTT.

The V call is TRBV19, the J call TRBJ1-1; D may be TRBD1 (6 bases). This CDR3 is 14 amino acids long. V was shortened by 7 bases and J by 4 bases, with 16 bases between the two germline ends. Germline V gene sequence: CDR1 LNHDA, CDR2 SQIVND (reference sequence). The CDR3 DNA is TGTGCCAGTACATTGGCAGGGGAAATCACTGAAGCTTTCTTT. Translating it yields CASTLAGEITEAFF.

V gene TRBV2 combines with J gene TRBJ2-1; maybe TRBD1 (5 bases). Germline V gene lookup returns CDR1 SNHLY and CDR2 FYNNEI. The CDR3 consists of 16 residues. V was shortened by 3 bases and J by 7 bases, with 19 bases between the two germline ends. This CDR3 reads CASSDRVGFGYNEQFF. In DNA form, the CDR3 reads TGTGCCAGCAGTGACAGGGTTGGGTTTGGGTATAATGAGCAGTTCTTC.

The J gene is TRBJ1-1, the V gene TRBV20-1; D uncertain. The germline V gene encodes CDR1 DFQATT and CDR2 SNEGSKA (reference sequence). V shed 5 bases and J shed 6 bases, with 13 bases lying between them. The CDR3 is made up of 12 amino acids. The CDR3 coding sequence is TGCAGTGCTGGTGGAGTTTCTTCTGAAGCTTTCTTT. As protein: CSAGGVSSEAFF.

This sequence joins TRBV15 and TRBJ2-3, with D possibly matching TRBD1 (6 bases). V was cut by 0 bases and J by 1 base, with 23 bases left in between. This CDR3 spans 20 amino acids. In germline, CDR1 is LNHNV, CDR2 YYDKDF (reference sequence). CDR3 nucleotide sequence: TGTGCCACCAGCAGAGACCCTCCGGCGTCAGGGGACCGGCGCACAGATACGCAGTATTTT. Protein: CATSRDPPASGDRRTDTQYF.

The rearrangement uses TRBV27 and TRBJ2-7; 7 nucleotides agree with TRBD1. Germline V gene sequence: CDR1 MNHEY, CDR2 SMNVEV (reference sequence). The CDR3 loop spans 16 amino acids. With 2 bases clipped from V and 3 bases from J, the junction kept 10 bases outside the gene matches. For the CDR3, the DNA is TGTGCCAGCAGTTTAAGTGCCGGGACAGTTAGCTACGAGCAGTACTTC. It specifies CASSLSAGTVSYEQYF.